The next 2 T cell receptor beta chains were all read from a single sample in a study of a mutant IDH1 vaccine in newly diagnosed glioma. Time point in this sample: week 47, end of study. Each dose of the vaccine consisted of 300 ug of mutant IDH1 20-mer peptide, with topical imiquimod. No antigen is known for these receptors. Method: immunoSEQ multiplex PCR; TCRdb's copy keeps in-frame clones and lacks some. The table has some 50,000 clones, about two thirds seen once. The sequenced sample was peripheral blood mononuclear cells (PBMCs), obtained from a glioma patient whose treatment included an IDH1 peptide vaccine. These receptors all stem from a middle-aged man with glioma. Some clones in this sample may be carry-over from other donors' samples.

The V gene is TRBV5-1, the J gene TRBJ1-1; possible D gene TRBD1, 6 bases. CDR1 and CDR2 (germline): SGHRS, YFSETQ. The V gene lost 0 bases and the J gene lost 4 bases, with 13 bases spanning the gap. CDR3 length equals 15 residues. CDR3 sequence: CASSLAWGQTTEAFF. Here the CDR3 DNA reads TGCGCCAGCAGCTTGGCGTGGGGGCAGACCACTGAAGCTTTCTTT.

The V and J genes are TRBV27 and TRBJ2-5; weak D call: TRBD1 (6 bases). Germline lookup yields CDR1 MNHEY and CDR2 SMNVEV (reference sequence). The V end lost 4 bases, the J end lost 2 bases, and 11 bases lay between the germline ends. The CDR3 spans 14 residues. DNA of the CDR3: TGTGCCAGCAGTTCCAGGGGTGGTCAAGAGACCCAGTACTTC. This codes for CASSSRGGQETQYF.